These 27 T cell receptor beta chains share one sample of origin, sequenced in a study of shared clonotypes between healthy human individuals. Measured with immunoSEQ multiplex PCR; TCRdb has only the in-frame clones, and not every one. The table shows some 2,000,000 clones, with less than 95% occurring only once. The naive CD8 population came from CD45RO-negative cells selected for CCR7, without terminally differentiated effector memory CD45RA+ cells. Input material: naive CD8+ T cells sorted from blood. All receptors come from a man aged 18 to 29 in good health.

Points on this clone: This sample also contains other DNA sequences that code for the same CDR3. The chain joins TRBV27 to TRBJ2-2; D is uncertain. V lost 5 bases to trimming and J lost 2 bases, with 3 bases between them. The CDR3 length is 12 residues. Germline V CDR1 and CDR2: MNHEY, SMNVEV (reference sequence). Here the CDR3 reads CASSPNTGELFF. In DNA form, the CDR3 reads TGTGCCAGCAGTCCAAACACCGGGGAGCTGTTTTTT.

The chain couples TRBV28 to TRBJ2-1, with 7 bases that match TRBD2. The V gene end was trimmed by 8 bases and the J gene end by 7 bases; junction bases not matched to a gene: 14. The CDR3 is made up of 15 amino acids. Germline V gene lookup returns CDR1 MDHEN and CDR2 SYDVKM. This chain's CDR3 is CASQYLAEMGNEQFF. CDR3 sequence (DNA): TGTGCCAGCCAATACCTAGCGGAGATGGGGAATGAGCAGTTCTTC. The full variable domain, its missing parts supplied by reference TRBV28 and TRBJ2-1, is DVKVTQSSRYLVKRTGEKVFLECVQDMDHENMFWYRQDPGLGLRLIYFSYDVKMKEKGDIPEGYSVSREKKERFSLILESASTNQTSMYLCASQYLAEMGNEQFFGPGTRLTVL.

The chain carries TRBV7-6 and TRBJ2-1; D unresolved. Between the trimmed V and J ends, which lost 1 base and 3 bases, there was a span of 10 bases. The CDR3 is 15 amino acids. Germline loops: CDR1 SGHVS, CDR2 FNYEAQ. The CDR3 sequence is CASSLETESYNEQFF. The CDR3 nucleotides are TGTGCCAGCAGCTTAGAGACGGAAAGCTACAATGAGCAGTTCTTC.

This chain connects TRBV9 to TRBJ2-2; the D is unclear. The CDR3 has 15 amino acids. V lost 0 bases and J 6 bases, leaving 12 bases between the germline ends. Germline V gene sequence: CDR1 SGDLS, CDR2 YYNGEE. CDR3 sequence (DNA): TGTGCCAGCAGCGTAGGTAGTTCCATTTCCGGGGAGCTGTTTTTT. Translation: CASSVGSSISGELFF.

This rearrangement joins TRBV9 to TRBJ2-7, with D perhaps assigned TRBD1 or TRBD2 (5 bases each). With 3 bases removed from V and 3 bases from J, the gap between germline ends came to 16 bases. The CDR3 covers 15 residues. CDR1 is SGDLS and CDR2 is YYNGEE in the germline V gene. In DNA, the CDR3 is TGTGCCAGCAGCGCGTTGGGGACGTCGGGCTACGAGCAGTACTTC. Translating gives CASSALGTSGYEQYF.

V gene TRBV5-1 combines with J gene TRBJ2-1; tentatively, D is TRBD1 (5 bases). Between the trimmed V and J ends, which lost 0 bases and 10 bases, there was a span of 17 bases. This CDR3 region has 15 residues. The germline V gene encodes CDR1 SGHRS and CDR2 YFSETQ. CDR3 bases: TGCGCCAGCAGCTTGGGGTTTATCAGTGGGGCGGAGCAGTTCTTC. It codes for CASSLGFISGAEQFF.

This clone was observed a handful of times. The chain combines TRBV5-1 with TRBJ1-1, with 8 positions matching TRBD1. Trimming cost V 0 bases and J 6 bases; bases outside gene matches: 1. CDR1 is SGHRS and CDR2 is YFSETQ in the germline V gene. CDR3 length: 13 residues. The CDR3 nucleotides read TGCGCCAGCAGCTTGGGGACAGGGCCTGAAGCTTTCTTT. It yields the protein CASSLGTGPEAFF.

V usage is TRBV30 and J usage is TRBJ2-7; TRBD1 agrees at 8 bases. With V trimmed by 5 bases and J by 5 bases, 17 bases remained unmatched. The germline CDR1 and CDR2 sequences are GTSNPN and SVGIG (reference sequence). The CDR3 consists of 16 residues. CDR3 bases: TGTGCCTGGGGCCGGGACAGGAAGAGAGCGCTTAACGAGCAGTACTTC. Protein product: CAWGRDRKRALNEQYF.

Comments on this clone: Other DNA sequences in this specimen translate into the identical CDR3. V is TRBV11-2 and J is TRBJ2-7, with D perhaps matching TRBD1 (5 bases). The CDR3 has 13 residues. Germline-derived CDR1 and CDR2 are SGHAT and FQNNGV. The ends were cut back, 3 bases at V and 1 base at J, with 7 bases in the middle. CDR3 sequence reads: CASSFDSSYEQYF. The CDR3, as DNA: TGTGCCAGCAGCTTCGACAGTTCCTACGAGCAGTACTTC.

V usage is TRBV5-6 and J usage is TRBJ2-2; maybe TRBD2 (5 bases). This CDR3 region has 17 residues. Trimming took 1 base from V and 0 from J, leaving 13 bases between them. Germline V CDR1 and CDR2: SGHDT, YYEEEE. The CDR3 nucleotides are TGTGCCAGCAGCTTGTTCTTCGAGGACTCGAACACCGGGGAGCTGTTTTTT. It encodes CASSLFFEDSNTGELFF. The whole variable domain, remainder taken from reference TRBV5-6 and TRBJ2-2, is DAGVTQSPTHLIKTRGQQVTLRCSPKSGHDTVSWYQQALGQGPQFIFQYYEEEERQRGNFPDRFSGHQFPNYSSELNVNALLLGDSALYLCASSLFFEDSNTGELFFGEGSRLTVL.

V and J are TRBV14 and TRBJ1-2; the D is unclear. Between the trimmed V and J ends, which lost 0 bases and 4 bases, there was a span of 6 bases. The length of the CDR3 is 13 residues. CDR1 SGHDN and CDR2 FVKESK come from the germline V gene. The CDR3 DNA sequence: TGTGCCAGCAGCCAAGAGGAAAGCTATGGCTACACCTTC. Its protein is CASSQEESYGYTF. The full variable domain, in which reference TRBV14 and TRBJ1-2 provide the parts outside the CDR3, is EAGVTQFPSHSVIEKGQTVTLRCDPISGHDNLYWYRRVMGKEIKFLLHFVKESKQDESGMPNNRFLAERTGGTYSTLKVQPAELEDSGVYFCASSQEESYGYTFGSGTRLTVV.

J is TRBJ2-3 and V is TRBV7-2; 11 bases map to TRBD2. The CDR3 extends over 14 amino acids. V trimming: 6 bases; J trimming: 5 bases; junction bases outside the gene matches: 4. Per the germline V gene, CDR1 is SGHTA and CDR2 is FQGNSA. CDR3 sequence (DNA): TGTGCCAGCAGAACTAGCGGGAGAATAGATACGCAGTATTTT. Protein product: CASRTSGRIDTQYF.

This clone appeared a single time. The chain combines TRBV25-1 with TRBJ2-7, with TRBD2 as a possible D gene (7 bases). Per the germline V gene, CDR1 is MGHDK and CDR2 is SYGVNS. Trimming removed 8 bases from V and 4 bases from J, with 15 bases in between. CDR3 length equals 13 residues. CDR3 sequence reads: CASGWGGGYEQYF. In DNA form, the CDR3 reads TGTGCCAGCGGTTGGGGGGGCGGGTACGAGCAGTACTTC.

This clone was counted only a few times. The sample carries other DNA sequences with the same CDR3. The gene calls are TRBV27 and TRBJ2-2; D may match TRBD1 or TRBD2 (5 bases each). Germline CDR1 is MNHEY and CDR2 is SMNVEV (reference sequence). Deletions cut 2 bases from V and 4 bases from J, with 5 bases between. The CDR3 extends over 13 amino acids. The CDR3 region has the DNA TGTGCCAGCAGTTTAGGGGGCACCGGGGAGCTGTTTTTT. Encoded protein: CASSLGGTGELFF.

The table lists this clone with a few counts. The gene calls are TRBV4-1 and TRBJ1-2; weak D call: TRBD1 (6 bases). Trimming removed 2 bases at V and 3 bases at J, with 7 bases between. This CDR3 is built from 13 residues. In germline, CDR1 is MGHRA, CDR2 YSYEKL. This CDR3 is CASSQRTDYGYTF. The DNA of the CDR3 is TGCGCCAGCAGCCAACGGACAGACTATGGCTACACCTTC.

V usage is TRBV5-6 and J usage is TRBJ2-2, with D perhaps given as TRBD1 or TRBD2 (5 bases each). This CDR3 is 13 amino acids long. Trimming stripped 7 bases from V and 7 bases from J, with 14 bases between. Germline loops: CDR1 SGHDT, CDR2 YYEEEE. DNA for the CDR3: TGTGCCAGCGCCCTCGGGGCCCTCGGGGAGCTGTTTTTT. Protein sequence: CASALGALGELFF.

V is TRBV29-1 and J is TRBJ2-3, with 9 bases that match TRBD2. Germline assignment: CDR1 SQVTM and CDR2 ANQGSEA. This CDR3 is 21 amino acids long. V shed 1 base and J 4 bases; nucleotides not matched to a gene: 24. CDR3 protein: CSVEGEAGSRGGRASADTQYF. CDR3 in DNA: TGCAGCGTTGAAGGAGAGGCGGGATCCCGGGGCGGGAGGGCCTCTGCAGATACGCAGTATTTT.

The V gene is TRBV27, the J gene TRBJ2-3; 11 bases are shared with TRBD2. CDR3 length: 16 amino acids. J lost 1 base, V lost 8 bases, and 8 bases had no gene match. Germline V gene data show CDR1 as MNHEY and CDR2 as SMNVEV (reference sequence). In DNA, the CDR3 is TGTGCCAGCCGTCTAGCGGGGGGCCGTCGCACAGATACGCAGTATTTT. Translating gives CASRLAGGRRTDTQYF.

This clone was seen just once. The chain combines TRBV7-2 with TRBJ2-7, with TRBD1 as a possible D gene (6 bases). This CDR3 region has 14 residues. In germline, CDR1 is SGHTA, CDR2 FQGNSA. V was trimmed by 4 bases and J by 5 bases, leaving 15 bases between them. CDR3: CASSSRDTHDEQYF. The CDR3, as DNA: TGTGCCAGCAGCTCCCGGGACACGCACGACGAGCAGTACTTC.

Comments on this clone: Within the sample, other DNA sequences also encode this same CDR3. The chain uses TRBV11-2 and TRBJ2-7; D is unresolved. The CDR3 is 12 residues long. CDR1 is SGHAT and CDR2 is FQNNGV in the germline V gene. V was cut by 5 bases and J by 0 bases, with 5 bases left in between. The CDR3 protein is CASSPTSYEQYF. The CDR3, as DNA: TGTGCCAGCAGCCCAACCTCCTACGAGCAGTACTTC.

CDR3: CASSQDGYTF. The CDR3, as DNA: TGTGCCAGCAGCCAAGACGGCTACACCTTC. The chain links TRBV14 to TRBJ1-2; D remains ambiguous. Trimming took off 0 bases at V and 8 bases at J, with 1 base between the two ends. The CDR3 is 10 amino acids. Per the germline V gene, CDR1 is SGHDN and CDR2 is FVKESK.

V and J are TRBV7-9 and TRBJ2-1; 13 bases are shared with TRBD2. Germline V lookup: CDR1 SEHNR, CDR2 FQNEAQ (reference sequence). This CDR3 comprises 15 residues. V was pared by 5 bases and J by 6 bases, with 4 bases of the junction left unmatched. The chain's CDR3 is CASSITSGGANEQFF. The DNA for the CDR3 is TGTGCCAGCAGCATCACTAGCGGGGGGGCCAATGAGCAGTTCTTC.

A single count supports this clone. The chain has TRBV5-8 and TRBJ2-5; 8 bases are a match to TRBD1. Germline V CDR1 and CDR2: SGHTS, YDEGEE. This CDR3 region has 18 residues. V dropped 4 bases and J dropped 1; count of bases not matched to a gene: 15. For the CDR3, the DNA is TGTGCCAGCAGCCGAGGGACGACAGGGGCTGACATCCAAGAGACCCAGTACTTC. This codes for CASSRGTTGADIQETQYF.

This clone appeared once. The gene calls are TRBV27 and TRBJ2-2; D remains ambiguous. The length of the CDR3 is 14 residues. Germline-derived CDR1 and CDR2 are MNHEY and SMNVEV (reference sequence). The V and J ends lost 4 bases and 1 base respectively, with 7 bases between them. In nucleotides, the CDR3 is TGTGCCAGCAGTTCAGGCAAGAACACCGGGGAGCTGTTTTTT. This codes for CASSSGKNTGELFF.

This rearrangement joins TRBV7-8 to TRBJ2-6; the D gene is possibly TRBD1 (6 bases). Deletions cut 1 base from V and 0 bases from J, with 16 bases between. Germline CDR1 SGHVS, CDR2 FQNEAQ. The CDR3 length is 19 residues. The CDR3 region is CASSLGLIGTSSGANVLTF. CDR3 bases: TGTGCCAGCAGCTTAGGGTTAATCGGGACAAGCTCTGGGGCCAACGTCCTGACTTTC.

V usage is TRBV2 and J usage is TRBJ2-3; D is ambiguous. Trimming stripped 9 bases from V and 2 bases from J, with 9 bases between. Looked up from germline, CDR1 is SNHLY and CDR2 is FYNNEI. CDR3 size: 12 residues. CDR3 bases: TGTGCCAGTGTCTACCTCACAGATACGCAGTATTTT. Its translation: CASVYLTDTQYF.

Details on this clone: Other DNA sequences of this sample code for an identical CDR3. V and J are TRBV9 and TRBJ2-1; no clear D. Per the germline V gene, CDR1 is SGDLS and CDR2 is YYNGEE. The CDR3 has 12 amino acids. The V end lost 3 bases, the J end lost 7 bases, and 8 bases lay between the germline ends. The CDR3 spells CASSDPDNEQFF. In DNA form, the CDR3 reads TGTGCCAGCAGCGACCCCGATAATGAGCAGTTCTTC.